This T cell receptor (beta chain) was profiled in a study of blood T cell repertoires in COVID-19. The data were produced by immunoSEQ multiplex PCR, yet TCRdb's version contains in-frame clones alone and is incomplete. The sample shows hundreds of thousands of clones, 87% of them seen only once. The V gene's germline CDR1 is SEHNR and CDR2 FQNEAQ (reference sequence). Trimming removed 2 bases from V and 0 bases from J, with 8 bases in between. The CDR3 sequence is 15 residues long. The specimen sequenced was PBMCs or T cells enriched from blood (not recorded which). The V gene is TRBV7-9, the J gene TRBJ1-3; no reliable D call. The sequence was obtained from a woman under 30 who had recovered from COVID-19. The CDR3: CASSLTASSGNTIYF. Written as DNA, the CDR3 is TGTGCCAGCAGCTTAACAGCCAGCTCTGGAAACACCATATATTTT.